Listed below are T cell receptor beta chains from one sample, sequenced in a study of OX40 agonist ivuxolimab in advanced cancers. Measured with immunoSEQ multiplex PCR; TCRdb has only the in-frame clones, and not every one. The sample yields over 45,000 clones, about 93% seen once. Sample: CD4+ or CD8+ T cells sorted from blood, taken in a trial of the OX40 agonist ivuxolimab. These receptors originate from an adult with an advanced solid tumor such as melanoma, head and neck, liver or kidney cancer. CDR3s include the opening cysteine and the closing phenylalanine or tryptophan. Each record gives: J gene, V gene, D gene, CDR3 protein, CDR3 DNA. D genes are given only for firm matches.

>TRBJ2-1|TRBV27|TRBD1
CASSLNRDRAPEQFF
TGTGCCAGCAGTCTAAACCGGGACAGGGCCCCTGAGCAGTTCTTC
>TRBJ2-7|TRBV9|TRBD2
CASSATSGSTYEQYF
TGTGCCAGCAGCGCCACTAGCGGGTCTACCTACGAGCAGTACTTC
>TRBJ1-2|TRBV29-1|NA
CSVVSGGIYGYTF
TGCAGCGTCGTGAGTGGGGGGATTTATGGCTACACCTTC
>TRBJ2-2|TRBV2|NA
CASNGVMGANTGELFF
TGTGCCAGCAACGGCGTCATGGGGGCGAACACCGGGGAGCTGTTTTTT
>TRBJ2-6|TRBV7-6|NA
CASSLSSGANVLTF
TGTGCCAGCAGCTTATCTTCTGGAGCCAACGTCCTGACTTTC
>TRBJ1-5|TRBV7-8|TRBD1
CASSLATGTGHQPQHF
TGTGCCAGCAGCTTAGCGACCGGGACAGGGCATCAGCCCCAGCATTTT
>TRBJ1-1|TRBV27|NA
CASSLLGGMNTEAFF
TGTGCCAGCAGTTTATTGGGGGGAATGAACACTGAAGCTTTCTTT
>TRBJ2-1|TRBV9|NA
CASTPEGLPDRNEQFF
TGTGCCAGCACCCCCGAGGGGCTCCCCGATCGTAATGAGCAGTTCTTC
>TRBJ2-1|TRBV9|NA
CASSVADGEQFF
TGTGCCAGCAGCGTAGCCGACGGAGAGCAGTTCTTC
>TRBJ2-2|TRBV27|NA
CASSTNTGELFF
TGTGCCAGCAGTACGAACACCGGGGAGCTGTTTTTT
>TRBJ1-1|TRBV9|NA
CASSVGGMNTEAFF
TGTGCCAGCAGCGTAGGAGGGATGAACACTGAAGCTTTCTTT
>TRBJ2-7|TRBV2|TRBD2
CASSELAGGAGYEQYF
TGTGCCAGCAGTGAGTTGGCGGGAGGAGCGGGCTACGAGCAGTACTTC
>TRBJ2-3|TRBV11-3|NA
CASSGTQWDDTQYF
TGTGCCAGCAGCGGGACACAGTGGGACGATACGCAGTATTTT
>TRBJ1-4|TRBV4-3|NA
CASSQGATNEKLFF
TGCGCCAGCAGCCAAGGGGCAACTAATGAAAAACTGTTTTTT
>TRBJ2-1|TRBV7-8|TRBD2
CASSLWLAGGVYNEQFF
TGTGCCAGCAGCTTATGGCTAGCGGGAGGGGTTTACAATGAGCAGTTCTTC
>TRBJ1-2|TRBV28|NA
CASSLKDYRLNYGYTF
TGTGCCAGCAGTTTGAAGGATTACAGGCTTAACTATGGCTACACCTTC